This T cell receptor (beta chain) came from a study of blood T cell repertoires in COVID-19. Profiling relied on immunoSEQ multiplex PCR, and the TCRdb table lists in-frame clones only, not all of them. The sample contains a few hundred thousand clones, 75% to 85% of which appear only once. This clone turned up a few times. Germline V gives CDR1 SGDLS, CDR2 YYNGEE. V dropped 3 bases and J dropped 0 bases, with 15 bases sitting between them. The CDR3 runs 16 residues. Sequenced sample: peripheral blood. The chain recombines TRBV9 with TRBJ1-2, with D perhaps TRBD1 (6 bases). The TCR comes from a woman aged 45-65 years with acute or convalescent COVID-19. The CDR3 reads CASSGSPDRPNYGYTF. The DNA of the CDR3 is TGTGCCAGCAGCGGGTCACCGGACAGACCTAACTATGGCTACACCTTC.